One sample yielded the 20 T cell receptor beta chains listed below, sequenced in a study of cytomegalovirus exposure and HLA in healthy donors. The PCR made use of 60 Vbeta and 13 Jbeta primers. TCRdb keeps only in-frame clones here, not all; method: immunoSEQ multiplex PCR. The sample holds over 85,000 clones; approximately 86% are singletons and the top ten take 1.5% to 2%. Sequenced: PBMCs. Receptors originate from a man aged 35 to 55 in good health and CMV-seronegative.

This rearrangement joins TRBV15 to TRBJ1-5; 7 bases agree with TRBD1. From germline, CDR1 is LNHNV and CDR2 YYDKDF (reference sequence). The trim removed 5 bases at V and 6 bases at J, leaving 7 bases unmatched. CDR3 length equals 14 residues. Written as DNA, the CDR3 is TGTGCCACCAGCCCTGGACAGGAAGCTCAGCCCCAGCATTTT. Its translation: CATSPGQEAQPQHF. The full variable domain, its missing parts supplied by reference TRBV15 and TRBJ1-5, is DAMVIQNPRYQVTQFGKPVTLSCSQTLNHNVMYWYQQKSSQAPKLLFHYYDKDFNNEADTPDNFQSRRPNTSFCFLDIRSPGLGDTAMYLCATSPGQEAQPQHFGDGTRLSIL.

The rearrangement uses TRBV7-2 and TRBJ1-6, with D maybe TRBD1 (6 bases). V was trimmed by 2 bases and J by 10 bases, leaving 18 bases between them. The CDR3 spans 16 residues. CDR1 is SGHTA, CDR2 FQGNSA, per germline. The CDR3, as DNA: TGTGCCAGCAGCTTACGTTCCGGACAGCTTTACTCACCCCTCCACTTT. This encodes CASSLRSGQLYSPLHF.

The chain couples TRBV7-9 to TRBJ2-3; 8 bases fit TRBD1. Germline V CDR1 and CDR2: SEHNR, FQNEAQ (reference sequence). Unmatched junction bases numbered 6, after V lost 4 bases and J lost 3 bases. This CDR3 is 15 amino acids long. CDR3 sequence: CASSYENRGTDTQYF. The CDR3 bases are TGTGCCAGCAGCTATGAGAACAGGGGGACAGATACGCAGTATTTT. Full variable domain (outside the CDR3, taken from reference TRBV7-9 and TRBJ2-3): DTGVSQNPRHKITKRGQNVTFRCDPISEHNRLYWYRQTLGQGPEFLTYFQNEAQLEKSRLLSDRFSAERPKGSFSTLEIQRTEQGDSAMYLCASSYENRGTDTQYFGPGTRLTVL.

J is TRBJ2-6 and V is TRBV5-1; D unresolved. Germline-derived CDR1 and CDR2 are SGHRS and YFSETQ. The germline V and J ends were trimmed by 1 base and 2 bases, with 7 bases remaining between them. CDR3 length: 15 amino acids. The CDR3 DNA is TGCGCCAGCAGCTTGCGTACTCCTGGGGCCAACGTCCTGACTTTC. It specifies CASSLRTPGANVLTF. The entire variable domain, with the rest obtained from reference TRBV5-1 and TRBJ2-6, is as follows: KAGVTQTPRYLIKTRGQQVTLSCSPISGHRSVSWYQQTPGQGLQFLFEYFSETQRNKGNFPGRFSGRQFSNSRSEMNVSTLELGDSALYLCASSLRTPGANVLTFGAGSRLTVL.

The DNA for the CDR3 is TGCGCCAGCAGCTTCAACTGGGATACGCAGTATTTT. Translation gives CASSFNWDTQYF. V gene TRBV5-1 combines with J gene TRBJ2-3; D is ambiguous. Trimming cost V 2 bases and J 6 bases, with 7 bases left between them. Germline CDR1 is SGHRS and CDR2 is YFSETQ. CDR3 size: 12 residues.

The chain is built from TRBV28 and TRBJ2-7; D perhaps matches TRBD1 (5 bases). This CDR3 is 12 amino acids long. Germline V gene sequence: CDR1 MDHEN, CDR2 SYDVKM. Trimming removed 2 bases at V and 4 bases at J, with 6 bases between. The CDR3 here is CASSLKGYEQYF. The DNA for the CDR3 is TGTGCCAGCAGTTTAAAGGGGTACGAGCAGTACTTC.

The chain combines TRBV6-5 with TRBJ2-7, with a tentative D call TRBD1 (5 bases). The CDR3 has 14 amino acids. Germline CDR1 is MNHEY and CDR2 is SVGAGI. V was pared by 2 bases and J by 3 bases, with 11 bases between. This CDR3 is CASSYRNQGYEQYF. The CDR3 coding sequence is TGTGCCAGCAGTTACCGAAACCAGGGCTACGAGCAGTACTTC.

This chain uses TRBV5-4 with TRBJ2-2; D is possibly TRBD2 (6 bases). CDR3 size: 18 residues. Trimming stripped 0 bases from V and 3 bases from J, with 18 bases between. In germline, CDR1 is SGHNT, CDR2 YYREEE (reference sequence). Here the CDR3 DNA reads TGTGCCAGCAGCTTGGGGGGGTTGCGGGGCACCCACACCGGGGAGCTGTTTTTT. Encoded protein: CASSLGGLRGTHTGELFF.

A remark on this clone: Other DNA sequences in the sample encode the same CDR3. This chain uses TRBV27 with TRBJ1-1; D gene ambiguous. This CDR3 spans 12 amino acids. Trimming removed 2 bases at V and 5 bases at J, with 6 bases between. Germline lookup yields CDR1 MNHEY and CDR2 SMNVEV (reference sequence). The CDR3 region is CASSLTGTEAFF. CDR3 in DNA: TGTGCCAGCAGTTTAACGGGAACTGAAGCTTTCTTT.

V and J are TRBV25-1 and TRBJ1-1, with D perhaps TRBD1 (5 bases). This CDR3 is built from 13 residues. The V end was cut by 5 bases, the J end by 1 base, with 8 bases between. Germline V gene data show CDR1 as MGHDK and CDR2 as SYGVNS. The DNA for the CDR3 is TGTGCCAGCAGTACCAGGGAGAACACTGAAGCTTTCTTT. Protein sequence: CASSTRENTEAFF.

CDR3 DNA sequence: TGTGCCAGCAGCATACAGGGTACGGGTCAGCCCCAGCATTTT. This encodes CASSIQGTGQPQHF. The rearrangement links TRBV27 to TRBJ1-5; a weak D match, TRBD1 (6 bases). Trimming removed 6 bases from V and 6 bases from J, with 15 bases in between. The CDR3 has 14 residues. Germline V gives CDR1 MNHEY, CDR2 SMNVEV (reference sequence).

The chain links TRBV25-1 to TRBJ2-7; TRBD2 agrees at 8 bases. Germline V lookup: CDR1 MGHDK, CDR2 SYGVNS. V gave up 1 base and J gave up 5 bases; unmatched junction bases: 13. This CDR3 spans 17 amino acids. The CDR3 is CASSEFGGSGGPDEQYF. The CDR3 DNA reads TGTGCCAGCAGTGAATTTGGGGGCTCGGGGGGGCCGGACGAGCAGTACTTC.

The chain links TRBV12-2 to TRBJ2-7; the table's TRBD2 call for D was not verified on the DNA. TRBV12-2 is designated a pseudogene. The CDR3 spans 14 residues. The CDR3 nucleotides read TGTGCAAGTCGCTTATTTGCGGGGGGGTACGAGCAGTACTTC. This gives the protein CASRLFAGGYEQYF.

As to this clone: One end of the junction fails to match germline, which may point to a read error. The rearrangement links TRBV5-1 to TRBJ1-5; a weak D match, TRBD1 (6 bases). CDR1 and CDR2 from the germline V gene are SGHRS and YFSETQ. CDR3 length: 14 residues. This chain's CDR3 is CVSSLGAGDQPQHF. CDR3 in DNA: TGCGTCAGCAGCTTGGGGGCAGGGGATCAGCCCCAGCATTTT. The entire variable domain, with the rest obtained from reference TRBV5-1 and TRBJ1-5, is as follows: KAGVTQTPRYLIKTRGQQVTLSCSPISGHRSVSWYQQTPGQGLQFLFEYFSETQRNKGNFPGRFSGRQFSNSRSEMNVSTLELGDSALYLCVSSLGAGDQPQHFGDGTRLSIL.

The chain joins TRBV4-1 to TRBJ2-5; TRBD2 aligns across 7 bases. V was clipped by 1 base and J by 1 base; unmatched bases: 6. The CDR3 sequence is 16 residues long. Germline V gives CDR1 MGHRA, CDR2 YSYEKL. The CDR3 here is CASSQGWGGAQETQYF. The CDR3 DNA reads as TGCGCCAGCAGCCAAGGTTGGGGGGGAGCCCAAGAGACCCAGTACTTC.

The J gene is TRBJ2-3, the V gene TRBV5-4, with 8 bases aligning to TRBD1. The CDR3 loop spans 15 amino acids. Germline assignment: CDR1 SGHNT and CDR2 YYREEE (reference sequence). V lost 4 bases to trimming and J lost 1 base; unmatched junction nucleotides: 5. The CDR3 sequence: CASSPGQGRTDTQYF. The CDR3 coding sequence is TGTGCCAGCAGCCCAGGACAGGGTCGCACAGATACGCAGTATTTT.

V gene TRBV6-5 combines with J gene TRBJ2-7; 8 positions match TRBD1. CDR1 is MNHEY and CDR2 is SVGAGI in the germline V gene. Trimming removed 10 bases from V and 3 bases from J; junction bases left unmatched: 8. The CDR3 consists of 13 residues. CDR3 in amino acids: CATYRGADYEQYF. As DNA, the CDR3 is TGTGCCACCTACAGGGGGGCCGACTACGAGCAGTACTTC.

This chain joins TRBV5-1 and TRBJ1-2, with 7 bases aligning to TRBD1. The CDR3 covers 13 residues. V gave up 0 bases and J gave up 4 bases; unmatched junction bases: 0. CDR1 is SGHRS, CDR2 YFSETQ, per germline. DNA of the CDR3: TGCGCCAGCAGCTTGGGGACAGGCTATGGCTACACCTTC. Protein sequence: CASSLGTGYGYTF. Full variable domain (rest looked up from reference TRBV5-1 and TRBJ1-2): KAGVTQTPRYLIKTRGQQVTLSCSPISGHRSVSWYQQTPGQGLQFLFEYFSETQRNKGNFPGRFSGRQFSNSRSEMNVSTLELGDSALYLCASSLGTGYGYTFGSGTRLTVV.

The chain links TRBV19 to TRBJ1-5; possibly TRBD1 for D (6 bases). Germline CDR1 and CDR2: LNHDA and SQIVND (reference sequence). The CDR3 loop spans 13 amino acids. V lost 8 bases, J lost 1 base, and 9 bases lay in between. DNA for the CDR3: TGTGCCAGTCGAGACAGGAGCAATCAGCCCCAGCATTTT. Its protein is CASRDRSNQPQHF.

A note on this clone: Germline is not matched at one junction end, which may reflect a read error. The rearrangement joins TRBV6-5 to TRBJ1-5, with D maybe TRBD1 (5 bases). This CDR3 is 14 amino acids long. The germline CDR1 and CDR2 sequences are MNHEY and SVGAGI. The CDR3 DNA follows: TGTGCCAGCAGTTACTCGTGGGGCAAGCAGCCCCAGCATTTT. Protein product: CASSYSWGKQPQHF.